Below, one TCR beta chain is given with its context. What it binds is not known. This record belongs to a study of graft-versus-host responses after intestinal transplantation. Overall study context: Those transplanted obtained multivisceral, liver-intestinal, or isolated intestinal grafts. All recipients were given anti-thymocyte globulin induction, and tacrolimus and steroids were then administered for roughly three years. The study's findings and limits: Circulating GvH clone levels at their peak were associated with HvG declines (early post-transplant). GvH clones were found in recipient marrow; some appeared first in ileum or blood.

Method: immunoSEQ multiplex PCR; TCRdb's copy keeps in-frame clones and lacks some. The sample lists some 41,000 clones, about nine tenths seen once, with 7% to 7.5% in the top ten. This clonotype was sampled from a human patient who received an intestinal transplant, so some T cells may come from the graft donor. The source was PBMCs, collected roughly 270 days after transplant.

The CDR3: CASSQGPGDTQYF. The CDR3 DNA follows: TGTGCCAGCAGCCAAGGGCCGGGAGATACGCAGTATTTT. The V and J genes are TRBV11-2 and TRBJ2-3; D gene uncertain. V was trimmed by 5 bases and J by 5 bases, leaving 11 bases between them. The germline CDR1 and CDR2 sequences are SGHAT and FQNNGV. The CDR3 runs to 13 residues.